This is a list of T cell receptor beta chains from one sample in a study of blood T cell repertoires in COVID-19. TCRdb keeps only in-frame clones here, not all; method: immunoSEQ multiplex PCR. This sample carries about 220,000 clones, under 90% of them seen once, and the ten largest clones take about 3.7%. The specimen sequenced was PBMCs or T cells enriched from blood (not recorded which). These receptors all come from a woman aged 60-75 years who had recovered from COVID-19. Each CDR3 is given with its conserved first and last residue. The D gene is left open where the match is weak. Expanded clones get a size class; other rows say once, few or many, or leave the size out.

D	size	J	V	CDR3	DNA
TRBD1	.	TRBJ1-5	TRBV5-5	CASSLATGGWSNQPQHF	TGTGCCAGCAGCTTGGCGACAGGGGGCTGGAGCAATCAGCCCCAGCATTTT
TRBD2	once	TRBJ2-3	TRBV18	CASSQQRGASTDTQYF	TGTGCCAGCTCACAGCAGCGGGGGGCGAGCACAGATACGCAGTATTTT
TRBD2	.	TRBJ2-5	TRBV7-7	CASSPRLSTSEETQYF	TGTGCCAGCAGCCCCCGTCTGTCGACTAGCGAAGAGACCCAGTACTTC
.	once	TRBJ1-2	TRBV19	CASSIGLDNVYGYTF	TGTGCCAGTAGTATCGGGTTGGACAACGTATATGGCTACACCTTC
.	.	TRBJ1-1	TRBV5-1	CASSPSPGGGLNTEAFF	TGCGCCAGCAGCCCATCCCCCGGGGGGGGGTTGAACACTGAAGCTTTCTTT
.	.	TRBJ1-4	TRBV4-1	CASSPRGMVRGTNEKLFF	TGCGCCAGCAGCCCGAGGGGGATGGTACGGGGAACTAATGAAAAACTGTTTTTT
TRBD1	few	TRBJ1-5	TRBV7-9	CASSLHVTGAKYSNQPQHF	TGTGCCAGCAGCTTACATGTGACAGGGGCAAAATATAGCAATCAGCCCCAGCATTTT
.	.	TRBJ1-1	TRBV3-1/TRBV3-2	CASSQGLLNTEAFF	TGTGCCAGCAGCCAGGGACTGCTGAACACTGAAGCTTTCTTT
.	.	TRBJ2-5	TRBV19	CASSMGTSPETQYF	TGTGCCAGTAGTATGGGTACTAGCCCGGAGACCCAGTACTTC
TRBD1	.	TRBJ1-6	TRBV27	CATRTGGSPLHF	TGTGCCACCAGGACAGGGGGTTCACCCCTCCACTTT
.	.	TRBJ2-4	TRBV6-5	CATLDRAKNIQYF	TGTGCCACCCTAGACAGGGCCAAAAACATTCAGTACTTC
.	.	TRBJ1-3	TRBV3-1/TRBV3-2	CASSPSSSGNTIYF	TGTGCCAGCAGCCCGAGTAGTTCTGGAAACACCATATATTTT
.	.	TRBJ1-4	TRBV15	CATSRGITTTNEKLFF	TGTGCCACCAGCAGAGGTATAACAACAACTAATGAAAAACTGTTTTTT
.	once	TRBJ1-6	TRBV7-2	CASNFEGGRDSPLHF	TGTGCCAGCAACTTCGAGGGAGGACGAGATTCACCCCTCCACTTT
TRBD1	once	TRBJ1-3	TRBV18	CASSSQTGDLSGSGNTIYF	TGTGCCAGCTCCTCCCAGACAGGGGACCTTTCGGGATCTGGAAACACCATATATTTT
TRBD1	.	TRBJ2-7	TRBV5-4	CASSLGGQVYEQYF	TGTGCCAGCAGCTTGGGGGGACAGGTCTACGAGCAGTACTTC
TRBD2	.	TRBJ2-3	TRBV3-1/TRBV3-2	CASSQGRREGWGDTQYF	TGTGCCAGCAGCCAAGGTCGGCGGGAGGGATGGGGAGATACGCAGTATTTT
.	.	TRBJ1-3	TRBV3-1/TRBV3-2	CASSQDTTVGNTIYF	TGTGCCAGCAGCCAAGATACAACAGTCGGAAACACCATATATTTT
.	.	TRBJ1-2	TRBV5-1	CASSLTGLDYGYTF	TGCGCCAGCAGCTTGACAGGGTTGGACTATGGCTACACCTTC